One T cell receptor (beta chain) is described in this entry. Antigen: not known. The PCR contained 60 Vbeta and 13 Jbeta primers. The table came from immunoSEQ multiplex PCR; TCRdb's copy has only in-frame clones and leaves some out. The data hold about 59,000 clones, with approximately 80% observed a single time. This sample was included in a study of cytomegalovirus exposure and HLA in healthy donors. Study-wide points: There were reportedly fewer N-insertions in an Asian-associated ancestry cluster than the approximately 670-donor mean, in a later analysis.

The CDR3 length is 13 residues. Trimming pared 2 bases from V and 3 bases from J, leaving 8 bases between. Looked up from germline, CDR1 is MNHEY and CDR2 is SMNVEV (reference sequence). The sequence came from a human donor in good health. The genes are TRBV27 and TRBJ2-7, with D possibly matching TRBD2 (5 bases). Sequencing was carried out using PBMCs. CDR3 nucleotide sequence: TGTGCCAGCAGTTTAGAGGCGGGCTACGAGCAGTACTTC. Translated: CASSLEAGYEQYF.